The 24 T cell receptor beta chains in this list originate from one sample, sequenced in a study of blood T cell repertoires in COVID-19. Only in-frame clones appear in the TCRdb table, and some are missing; sequencing was by immunoSEQ multiplex PCR. Here the sample spans about 170,000 clones, approximately 84% being singletons. Specimen: peripheral blood. The receptors originated from a woman older than 75 with acute or convalescent COVID-19.

The chain combines TRBV28 with TRBJ1-1, with TRBD1 matching 9 bases. V lost 6 bases, J lost 5 bases, and 10 bases stayed unmatched. This CDR3 spans 15 amino acids. Germline loops: CDR1 MDHEN, CDR2 SYDVKM. CDR3 nucleotide sequence: TGTGCCAGCAGCCTTCTGACAGGGGGAGATACTGAAGCTTTCTTT. Residues: CASSLLTGGDTEAFF.

V and J are TRBV29-1 and TRBJ2-2; TRBD1 agrees at 7 bases. The CDR3 loop spans 14 amino acids. Trimming at V came to 2 bases and at J to 6 bases, leaving 6 bases not matched to a gene. Germline CDR1 and CDR2: SQVTM and ANQGSEA. The CDR3 spells CSVEPGGSSGELFF. The CDR3 nucleotides are TGCAGCGTTGAACCAGGGGGAAGTTCCGGGGAGCTGTTTTTT.

The rearrangement uses TRBV28 and TRBJ1-1; no clear D gene. The CDR3 is 12 amino acids. In germline, CDR1 is MDHEN, CDR2 SYDVKM. Trimming took off 11 bases at V and 0 bases at J, with 10 bases between the two ends. CDR3 bases: TGTGCCGCTGGGCATCTGAACACTGAAGCTTTCTTT. This sequence encodes CAAGHLNTEAFF.

This chain uses TRBV7-6 with TRBJ2-1; 8 bases are a match to TRBD2. Per the germline V gene, CDR1 is SGHVS and CDR2 is FNYEAQ. The J segment lost 0 bases and the V segment lost 5 bases, leaving 6 bases of the junction unmatched. The CDR3 runs to 16 residues. CDR3 coding DNA: TGTGCCAGCAGCGGCGGGAGGCCAAGCTCCTACAATGAGCAGTTCTTC. As protein: CASSGGRPSSYNEQFF.

This chain links TRBV30 with TRBJ2-7; D ambiguous. CDR1 and CDR2 from the germline V gene are GTSNPN and SVGIG (reference sequence). The CDR3 length is 13 residues. The V end was cut by 2 bases, the J end by 5 bases, with 13 bases between. The DNA of the CDR3 is TGTGCCTGGAGTTTGCTAGTCGGCAACGAGCAGTACTTC. As protein: CAWSLLVGNEQYF.

This chain connects TRBV25-1 to TRBJ1-2; TRBD1 agrees at 10 bases. This CDR3 has 16 amino acids. The V and J ends lost 4 bases and 0 bases, in that order; junction bases with no gene match: 5. CDR1 is MGHDK and CDR2 is SYGVNS in the germline V gene. CDR3 DNA: TGTGCCAGCAGTGCACCGGGACAGGGGTCTAACTATGGCTACACCTTC. As protein: CASSAPGQGSNYGYTF.

The chain has TRBV30 and TRBJ2-2; TRBD2 aligns across 12 bases. The CDR3 is made up of 16 amino acids. V gave up 4 bases and J gave up 6 bases; unmatched junction bases: 9. Germline V CDR1 and CDR2: GTSNPN, SVGIG (reference sequence). The CDR3 DNA sequence: TGTGCCTGGACCGGGAAGACTAGCGGGAGCGCCGGGGAGCTGTTTTTT. Translation: CAWTGKTSGSAGELFF.

V gene TRBV6-2 or TRBV6-3 combines with J gene TRBJ2-4; weak D call: TRBD1 (6 bases). Trimming pared 2 bases from V and 0 bases from J, leaving 17 bases between. Germline-derived CDR1 and CDR2 are MNHEY and SVGEGT. The CDR3 length is 18 residues. CDR3 nucleotides: TGTGCCAGCAGTTACCTCAGAGGCAGGGGTATAGCCAAAAACATTCAGTACTTC. Its protein is CASSYLRGRGIAKNIQYF.

CDR3 loop: CASSFDSSGNTIYF. CDR3 nucleotide sequence: TGCGCCAGCAGCTTCGACAGCTCTGGAAACACCATATATTTT. The chain uses TRBV5-1 and TRBJ1-3; a weak D match, TRBD1 (5 bases). Germline V gene data show CDR1 as SGHRS and CDR2 as YFSETQ. Trimming removed 2 bases from V and 0 bases from J, with 6 bases in between. This CDR3 contains 14 residues. Full variable domain (outside the CDR3, taken from reference TRBV5-1 and TRBJ1-3): KAGVTQTPRYLIKTRGQQVTLSCSPISGHRSVSWYQQTPGQGLQFLFEYFSETQRNKGNFPGRFSGRQFSNSRSEMNVSTLELGDSALYLCASSFDSSGNTIYFGEGSWLTVV.

The DNA of the CDR3 is TGTGCCAGTAGTATAGATGGGACGGGACAGAACACCGGGGAGCTGTTTTTT. Translation: CASSIDGTGQNTGELFF. The V and J genes are TRBV19 and TRBJ2-2; tentatively, D is TRBD1 (6 bases). This CDR3 comprises 17 residues. Germline V gene sequence: CDR1 LNHDA, CDR2 SQIVND (reference sequence). The V end lost 0 bases, the J end lost 1 base, and 12 bases lay between the germline ends.

The chain combines TRBV5-6 with TRBJ2-3, with D maybe TRBD2 (5 bases). The germline gives CDR1 SGHDT, CDR2 YYEEEE. V lost 1 base, J lost 5 bases, and 8 bases lay in between. The CDR3 is 13 residues long. CDR3 bases: TGTGCCAGCAGCTTGTGGAGCGGAGATACGCAGTATTTT. Protein sequence: CASSLWSGDTQYF.

The gene calls are TRBV11-3 and TRBJ2-1; D is uncertain. Germline CDR1 is SGHNT and CDR2 is YENEEA. The V end lost 0 bases, the J end lost 3 bases, and 6 bases lay between the germline ends. This CDR3 is built from 14 residues. The CDR3 DNA reads TGTGCCAGCAGCTTAGATGCAGGCTACAATGAGCAGTTCTTC. Its protein product is CASSLDAGYNEQFF.

This clone was seen repeatedly, ten times or more. The sample holds other DNA sequences that translate to the same CDR3. The CDR3: CASSLGRGSSYEQYF. The CDR3 nucleotides read TGTGCCAGCAGCTTGGGAAGGGGGAGTTCCTACGAGCAGTACTTC. The V call is TRBV5-7, the J call TRBJ2-7, with D perhaps TRBD1 (6 bases). TRBV5-7 is placed among ORFs of uncertain function. Trimming removed 0 bases from V and 1 base from J, with 11 bases in between. CDR3 size: 15 residues.

The V gene is TRBV7-9, the J gene TRBJ1-1; possibly TRBD1 for D (5 bases). The CDR3 consists of 13 residues. Germline loops: CDR1 SEHNR, CDR2 FQNEAQ (reference sequence). V was clipped by 3 bases and J by 7 bases, with 12 bases between them. The CDR3 protein is CASSFEGRGEAFF. The CDR3 bases are TGTGCCAGCAGCTTCGAAGGGAGGGGTGAAGCTTTCTTT.

The J gene is TRBJ1-2, the V gene TRBV6-5; the D gene is possibly TRBD1 (6 bases). Trimming took off 5 bases at V and 7 bases at J, with 17 bases between the two ends. Germline V gene lookup returns CDR1 MNHEY and CDR2 SVGAGI. The CDR3 covers 14 residues. CDR3 amino acids: CASSPKVGTLGYTF. CDR3 nucleotide sequence: TGTGCCAGCAGTCCGAAGGTTGGGACACTTGGCTACACCTTC.

With regard to this clone: Germline is not matched at one junction end, which may reflect a read error. The chain has TRBV6-2 or TRBV6-3 and TRBJ2-7, with TRBD2 matching over 7 bases. From germline, CDR1 is MNHEY and CDR2 SVGEGT. CDR3 length: 11 residues. The CDR3 sequence: CASSSLAGVNF. The CDR3 DNA reads as TGTGCCAGCAGTTCCCTTGCGGGAGTGAACTTC.

V and J are TRBV7-9 and TRBJ2-2; no clear D. This CDR3 has 11 amino acids. Trimming shortened V by 4 bases and J by 5 bases, and 2 bases separated the two germline ends. Germline V gives CDR1 SEHNR, CDR2 FQNEAQ (reference sequence). CDR3 sequence (DNA): TGTGCCAGCAGCTCGACCGGGGAGCTGTTTTTT. Translated: CASSSTGELFF.

The gene calls are TRBV11-1 and TRBJ2-7, with a weak D call TRBD2 (5 bases). Germline V gene data show CDR1 as SGHAT and CDR2 as FQDESV (reference sequence). Trimming took 5 bases from V and 6 from J, leaving 14 bases between them. The CDR3 is 13 amino acids. Here the CDR3 reads CASSPDSTAEQYF. CDR3 DNA: TGTGCCAGCAGCCCGGACTCTACAGCCGAGCAGTACTTC.

Only one count was recorded for this clone. V is TRBV29-1 and J is TRBJ1-4; D may be TRBD1 (5 bases). The germline V gene encodes CDR1 SQVTM and CDR2 ANQGSEA. The CDR3 loop spans 13 amino acids. V was pared by 4 bases and J by 8 bases, with 14 bases between. The CDR3 reads CSVGPGSGEKLFF. The CDR3 DNA follows: TGCAGCGTTGGTCCAGGGTCCGGGGAAAAACTGTTTTTT. Complete variable domain (other parts from reference TRBV29-1 and TRBJ1-4): SAVISQKPSRDICQRGTSLTIQCQVDSQVTMMFWYRQQPGQSLTLIATANQGSEATYESGFVIDKFPISRPNLTFSTLTVSNMSPEDSSIYLCSVGPGSGEKLFFGSGTQLSVL.

This clone occurred once. The rearrangement uses TRBV10-1 and TRBJ1-2, with D possibly TRBD1 on 5 matching bases. The V end was cut by 0 bases, the J end by 3 bases, with 8 bases between. CDR1 is WNHNN, CDR2 SYGVQD, per germline (reference sequence). The CDR3 loop spans 14 amino acids. Written as DNA, the CDR3 is TGCGCCAGCAGTGAGTCGCGCAGGGACTATGGCTACACCTTC. Protein: CASSESRRDYGYTF.

CDR3 sequence (DNA): TGTGCCAGCAGCCAAGGGGGGGTCGAGCAGTACTTC. It encodes CASSQGGVEQYF. The J gene is TRBJ2-7, the V gene TRBV3-1 (or the pseudogene TRBV3-2); a weak D match, TRBD2 (6 bases). This CDR3 is 12 amino acids long. Trimming left V 1 base short and J 6 bases short, with 7 bases between. Germline values: CDR1 LGHDT, CDR2 YNNKEL (reference sequence).

The chain employs TRBV10-3 and TRBJ1-1, with 10 bases fitting TRBD1. Germline V gene data show CDR1 as ENHRY and CDR2 as SYGVKD. Germline trimming cut 10 bases from V and 8 bases from J; bases unmatched to any gene: 4. The CDR3 runs 11 residues. The CDR3 loop reads CATRTGGEAFF. The DNA for the CDR3 is TGTGCCACACGGACAGGGGGAGAAGCTTTCTTT.

The table lists this clone with a few counts. The chain has TRBV7-2 and TRBJ1-5, with D perhaps matching TRBD1 (5 bases). The germline gives CDR1 SGHTA, CDR2 FQGNSA. The V gene lost 5 bases and the J gene lost 0 bases, with 11 bases spanning the gap. There are 15 residues in the CDR3. CDR3 in DNA: TGTGCCAGCAGCGTGGGGGGTGATAGCAATCAGCCCCAGCATTTT. Translation gives CASSVGGDSNQPQHF. Supplemented by reference TRBV7-2 and TRBJ1-5, the full variable domain reads GAGVSQSPSNKVTEKGKDVELRCDPISGHTALYWYRQSLGQGLEFLIYFQGNSAPDKSGLPSDRFSAERTGGSVSTLTIQRTQQEDSAVYLCASSVGGDSNQPQHFGDGTRLSIL.

This chain links TRBV24-1 with TRBJ2-1; 13 bases are shared with TRBD2. CDR1 is KGHDR and CDR2 is SFDVKD in the germline V gene. The CDR3 extends over 16 amino acids. The V gene end was trimmed by 2 bases and the J gene end by 9 bases; junction bases not matched to a gene: 6. The CDR3 loop is CATSDSGTSGTSEQFF. The CDR3 DNA follows: TGTGCCACCAGTGATTCCGGGACTAGCGGGACCAGTGAGCAGTTCTTC.